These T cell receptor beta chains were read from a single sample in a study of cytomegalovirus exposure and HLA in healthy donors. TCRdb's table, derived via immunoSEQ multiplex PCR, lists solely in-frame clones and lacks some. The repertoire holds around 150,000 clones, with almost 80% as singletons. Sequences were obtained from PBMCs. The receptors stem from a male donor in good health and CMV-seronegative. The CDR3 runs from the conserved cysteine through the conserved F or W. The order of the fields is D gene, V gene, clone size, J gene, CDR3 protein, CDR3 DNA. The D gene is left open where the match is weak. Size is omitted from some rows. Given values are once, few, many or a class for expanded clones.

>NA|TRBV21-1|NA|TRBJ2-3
CASSRPKRATDTQYF
TGTGCCAGCAGCAGGCCGAAGCGGGCCACAGATACGCAGTATTTT
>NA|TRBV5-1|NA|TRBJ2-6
CASSLGETGANVLTF
TGCGCCAGCAGCTTGGGTGAGACTGGGGCCAACGTCCTGACTTTC
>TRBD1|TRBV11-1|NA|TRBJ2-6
CASSPRTGGANVLTF
TGTGCCAGCAGCCCAAGGACAGGTGGGGCCAACGTCCTGACTTTC
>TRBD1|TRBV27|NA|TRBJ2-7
CASSLSGQGAQEQYF
TGTGCCAGCAGTTTATCGGGACAGGGGGCGCAAGAGCAGTACTTC
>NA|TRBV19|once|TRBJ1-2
CASSPTGPYGYTF
TGTGCCAGTAGCCCGACAGGCCCCTATGGCTACACCTTC
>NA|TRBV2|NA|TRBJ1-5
CASSAGGRNQPQHF
TGTGCCAGCAGTGCTGGGGGGAGGAATCAGCCCCAGCATTTT
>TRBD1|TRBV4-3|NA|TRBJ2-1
CASSLSPGQGYNEQFF
TGCGCCAGCAGCCTCTCACCCGGACAGGGGTACAATGAGCAGTTCTTC
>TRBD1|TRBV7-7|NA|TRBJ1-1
CASSSDRDTEAFF
TGTGCCAGCAGCTCGGACAGGGACACTGAAGCTTTCTTT
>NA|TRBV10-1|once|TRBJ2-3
CASSESSWTWLRRDTQYF
TGCGCCAGCAGTGAGTCCTCGTGGACTTGGCTGAGAAGGGATACGCAGTATTTT
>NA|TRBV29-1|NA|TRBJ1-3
CSAKLGNTIYF
TGCAGCGCAAAACTTGGAAACACCATATATTTT
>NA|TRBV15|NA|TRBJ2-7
CATSGSRASSYEQYF
TGTGCCACCAGCGGGTCCAGGGCCTCCTCCTACGAGCAGTACTTC
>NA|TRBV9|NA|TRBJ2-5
CASSVGGTETQYF
TGTGCCAGCAGCGTAGGCGGGACTGAGACCCAGTACTTC
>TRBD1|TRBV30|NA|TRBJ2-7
CAWSVRWGDRHNYEQYF
TGTGCCTGGAGTGTACGTTGGGGGGACAGGCATAACTACGAGCAGTACTTC
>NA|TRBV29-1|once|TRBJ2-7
CSVVKGNSYEQYF
TGCAGCGTTGTGAAGGGGAACTCCTACGAGCAGTACTTC
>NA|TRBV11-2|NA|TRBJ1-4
CASSPGTTTNEKLFF
TGTGCCAGCAGCCCTGGGACAACAACTAATGAAAAACTGTTTTTT
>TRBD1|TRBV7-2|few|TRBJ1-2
CASSWTGGDSGYTF
TGTGCCAGCAGCTGGACAGGGGGCGACTCTGGCTACACCTTC
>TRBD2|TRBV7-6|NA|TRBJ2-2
CASSSRTSGRAAGELFF
TGTGCCAGCAGCTCCCGAACTAGCGGGAGGGCCGCGGGGGAGCTGTTTTTT
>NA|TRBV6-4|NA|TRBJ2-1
CASTAIAVPYNEQFF
TGTGCCAGCACCGCCATAGCGGTCCCCTACAATGAGCAGTTCTTC
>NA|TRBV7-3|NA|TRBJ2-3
CASRPSGFATDTQYF
TGTGCCAGCAGGCCGAGCGGATTCGCCACAGATACGCAGTATTTT
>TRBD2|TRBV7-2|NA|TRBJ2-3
CASSLVLGGRKTDTQYF
TGTGCCAGCAGCTTAGTATTGGGCGGGAGGAAGACAGATACGCAGTATTTT
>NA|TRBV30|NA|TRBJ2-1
CAWSPRDYNEQFF
TGTGCCTGGAGTCCCCGGGACTACAATGAGCAGTTCTTC
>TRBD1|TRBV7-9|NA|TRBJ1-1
CASSFGQGRTEAFF
TGTGCCAGCAGCTTTGGACAGGGGAGGACTGAAGCTTTCTTT
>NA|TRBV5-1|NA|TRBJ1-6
CASSLADSSYNSPLHF
TGCGCCAGCAGCTTGGCCGATAGCTCCTATAATTCACCCCTCCACTTT
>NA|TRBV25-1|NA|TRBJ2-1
CASSGVQQTGENEQFF
TGTGCCAGCAGCGGGGTACAGCAGACGGGGGAGAATGAGCAGTTCTTC
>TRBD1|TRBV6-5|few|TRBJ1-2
CASRRDSNYGYTF
TGTGCCAGCAGAAGGGACAGCAACTATGGCTACACCTTC
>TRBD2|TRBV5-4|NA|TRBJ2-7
CASRLAGGPREQYF
TGTGCCAGCAGACTAGCGGGGGGGCCTCGCGAGCAGTACTTC
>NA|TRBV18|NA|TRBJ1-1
CASSPGRDTEAFF
TGTGCCAGCTCACCAGGGCGGGACACTGAAGCTTTCTTT
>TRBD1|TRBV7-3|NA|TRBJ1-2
CASSPTRQGLPPYGYTF
TGTGCCAGCAGCCCAACCCGACAGGGGCTTCCGCCCTATGGCTACACCTTC
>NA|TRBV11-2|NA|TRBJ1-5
CASSLEGVSNQPQHF
TGTGCCAGCAGCTTAGAAGGGGTTAGCAATCAGCCCCAGCATTTT
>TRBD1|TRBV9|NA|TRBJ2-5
CASSPGQGAREQYF
TGTGCCAGCAGCCCGGGACAGGGAGCTCGGGAGCAGTACTTC